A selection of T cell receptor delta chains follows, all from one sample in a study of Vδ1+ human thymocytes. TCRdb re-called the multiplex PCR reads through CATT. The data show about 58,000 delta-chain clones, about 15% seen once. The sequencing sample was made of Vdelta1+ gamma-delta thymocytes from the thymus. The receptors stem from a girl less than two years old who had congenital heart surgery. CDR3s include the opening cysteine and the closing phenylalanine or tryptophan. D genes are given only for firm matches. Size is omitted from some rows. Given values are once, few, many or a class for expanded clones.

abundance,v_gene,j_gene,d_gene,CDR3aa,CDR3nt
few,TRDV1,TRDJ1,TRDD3,CALGELPRTGGYLTDKLIF,TGTGCTCTTGGGGAACTTCCTCGGACTGGGGGATATCTCACCGATAAACTCATCTTT
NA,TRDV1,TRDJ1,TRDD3,CALGPQGDSGAGVKLIF,TGTGCTCTTGGGCCTCAAGGGGATAGCGGCGCTGGGGTAAAACTCATCTTT
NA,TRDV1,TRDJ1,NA,CALGEVPRNTDKLIF,TGTGCTCTTGGGGAGGTTCCCCGAAACACCGATAAACTCATCTTT
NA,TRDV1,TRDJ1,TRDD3,CALGKYWGIPPTDKLIF,TGTGCTCTTGGGAAGTACTGGGGGATACCTCCTACCGATAAACTCATCTTT
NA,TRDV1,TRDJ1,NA,CALGELRAGEYTDKLIF,TGTGCTCTTGGGGAACTAAGGGCTGGGGAGTACACCGATAAACTCATCTTT
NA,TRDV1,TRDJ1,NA,CALGAPSNTPKYTDKLIF,TGTGCTCTTGGGGCCCCCTCGAATACGCCCAAGTACACCGATAAACTCATCTTT
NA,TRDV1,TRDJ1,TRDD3,CALGELPTQYWGIRPDKLIF,TGTGCTCTTGGGGAGCTTCCTACACAGTACTGGGGGATACGCCCCGATAAACTCATCTTT
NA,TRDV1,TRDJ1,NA,CALDDPGYTDKLIF,TGTGCTCTTGATGATCCTGGGTACACCGATAAACTCATCTTT
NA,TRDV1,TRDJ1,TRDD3,CALGEITTSEKKLALTGGYPLFPDKLIF,TGTGCTCTTGGGGAGATTACGACATCCGAAAAAAAACTGGCCCTAACTGGGGGATACCCGTTGTTTCCCGATAAACTCATCTTT
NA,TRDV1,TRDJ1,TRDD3,CALGESLPVLGPNLYTDKLIF,TGTGCTCTTGGGGAATCCCTCCCTGTACTGGGGCCCAACCTGTACACCGATAAACTCATCTTT
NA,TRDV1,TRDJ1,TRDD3,CALGEAAFPTAGGYVFTDKLIF,TGTGCTCTTGGGGAAGCGGCCTTCCCAACGGCTGGGGGATACGTTTTCACCGATAAACTCATCTTT
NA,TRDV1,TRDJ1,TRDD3,CALGEPRSGYDQLIF,TGTGCTCTTGGGGAACCCCGGTCGGGATACGACCAACTCATCTTT
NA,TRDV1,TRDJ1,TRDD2,CALGIPFLQAAGRCTDKLIF,TGTGCTCTTGGGATCCCCTTCCTACAGGCGGCTGGACGTTGTACCGATAAACTCATCTTT
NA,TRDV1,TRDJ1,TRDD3,CALGERTGGWQITPGPYTDKLIF,TGTGCTCTTGGGGAACGTACTGGGGGATGGCAAATAACCCCTGGCCCGTACACCGATAAACTCATCTTT
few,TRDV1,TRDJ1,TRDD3,CALGELLGLLTGGSNKLIF,TGTGCTCTTGGGGAACTGCTAGGGCTACTTACTGGGGGATCAAATAAACTCATCTTT
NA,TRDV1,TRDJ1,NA,CALGELGASPFFVYTDKLIF,TGTGCTCTTGGGGAATTAGGAGCTAGCCCCTTCTTCGTGTACACCGATAAACTCATCTTT
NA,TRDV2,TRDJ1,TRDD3,CACDYSVPFPHILGDTSVKALDKLIF,TGTGCCTGTGACTATTCGGTTCCTTTTCCCCACATACTGGGGGATACGTCGGTGAAGGCCCTCGATAAACTCATCTTC
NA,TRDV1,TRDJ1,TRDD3,CALGETGPVPIDWGIRRADKLIF,TGTGCTCTTGGGGAGACGGGCCCGGTTCCGATAGATTGGGGGATACGGCGCGCCGATAAACTCATCTTT
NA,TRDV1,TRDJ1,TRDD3,CALGQPAVGRLLLGDRGPDTDKLIF,TGTGCTCTTGGGCAACCTGCAGTCGGGCGTCTTTTACTGGGGGATAGGGGTCCGGACACCGATAAACTCATCTTT
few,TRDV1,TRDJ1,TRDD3,CALGSPSYALLGDTLDGGFNRDTKLIF,TGTGCTCTTGGGTCCCCTTCCTACGCCCTGCTGGGGGATACGCTGGACGGCGGCTTCAACCGGGACACTAAACTCATCTTT
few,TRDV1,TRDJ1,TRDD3,CALGEHRGLPMHWGILSSDKLIF,TGTGCTCTTGGGGAACATAGGGGCCTTCCTATGCATTGGGGGATACTTTCGTCCGATAAACTCATCTTT
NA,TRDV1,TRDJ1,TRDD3,CALGSRLPRDWGISKLIF,TGTGCTCTTGGGTCCCGCCTTCCTAGGGACTGGGGGATTTCTAAACTCATCTTT
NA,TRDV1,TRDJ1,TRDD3,CALGELAPTDRTGGLVKLIF,TGTGCTCTTGGGGAACTAGCTCCTACCGACCGTACTGGGGGCCTTGTTAAACTCATCTTT
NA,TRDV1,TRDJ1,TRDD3,CALGERSGGSPEDTDKLIF,TGTGCTCTTGGGGAGCGATCTGGGGGGTCTCCTGAAGACACCGATAAACTCATCTTT
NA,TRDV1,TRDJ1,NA,CALGVPTPGDMGKLIF,TGTGCTCTTGGGGTTCCTACGCCGGGGGATATGGGGAAACTCATCTTT
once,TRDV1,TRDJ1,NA,CALGEYRPLRDVRYKLIF,TGTGCTCTTGGGGAATACCGACCTTTGCGGGATGTCCGATATAAACTCATCTTT
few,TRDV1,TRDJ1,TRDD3,CALGGRFEAYWGRNDKLIF,TGTGCTCTTGGTGGAAGGTTCGAGGCGTACTGGGGACGGAACGATAAACTCATCTTT
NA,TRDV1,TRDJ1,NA,CALGEGRPKVHTDKLIF,TGTGCTCTTGGGGAAGGAAGGCCGAAAGTTCACACCGATAAACTCATCTTT
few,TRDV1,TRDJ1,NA,CALGELGFLQKWGMEGYTDKLIF,TGTGCTCTTGGGGAACTAGGCTTCCTACAAAAGTGGGGGATGGAGGGGTACACCGATAAACTCATCTTT
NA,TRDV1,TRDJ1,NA,CALGSAEDPTDILGDGGYTDKLIF,TGTGCTCTTGGGAGCGCGGAGGATCCTACAGATATACTGGGTGATGGGGGGTACACCGATAAACTCATCTTT
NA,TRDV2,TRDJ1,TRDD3,CACDTVTLYWGIRFSRTDKLIF,TGTGCCTGTGATACCGTTACCCTCTACTGGGGGATACGTTTCTCCAGGACCGATAAACTCATCTTT
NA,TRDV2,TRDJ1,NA,CACDTRRSYLVDKLIF,TGTGCCTGTGACACCCGGAGGTCCTACTTGGTCGATAAACTCATCTTT
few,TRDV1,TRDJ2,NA,CALGDKTSLTVQLFF,TGTGCTCTTGGGGACAAAACGTCCTTGACAGTACAACTCTTCTTT
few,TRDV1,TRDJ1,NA,CALGEPQRTGIENTDKLIF,TGTGCTCTTGGGGAACCTCAAAGGACTGGCATCGAAAACACCGATAAACTCATCTTT